This T cell receptor (beta chain) was captured in a study of T cell responses to AZD1222 COVID-19 vaccine. About this clone: Antigen unknown.

General study findings and limits: With dominance at 160-218 and 743-854, vaccine-associated CD4 TCRs spanned spike. The peak T cell response came first, and repertoires were sampled only after it. Compared with day 0, the breadth and depth of the Spike-specific TCR repertoire rose significantly after two doses of AZD1222.

Per germline, CDR1 GTSNPN and CDR2 SVGIG (reference sequence). The CDR3 is made up of 12 amino acids. Only in-frame clones appear in the TCRdb table, and some are missing; sequencing was by immunoSEQ multiplex PCR. The sample includes fewer than 200,000 clones, around 90% seen only once; the top ten take 0.49%. The sequence came from an adult in good health. J is TRBJ2-5 and V is TRBV30, with D perhaps TRBD2 (5 bases). The material was peripheral blood, obtained on day 0 of AZD1222 vaccination. The CDR3 here is CALTRGFETQYF. CDR3 bases: TGTGCACTGACCCGGGGATTTGAGACCCAGTACTTC.